These 7 T cell receptor beta chains came from one sample sequenced in a study of blood T cell repertoires in COVID-19. This table comes from immunoSEQ multiplex PCR, and its TCRdb copy is limited to in-frame clones, with some not included. The sample consists of under 150,000 clones, roughly 89% of them appearing once. Sequencing was done on a sample of peripheral blood. The receptors come from a woman aged 40-49 years with acute or convalescent COVID-19.

V gene TRBV12-5 combines with J gene TRBJ1-1; D gene uncertain. CDR3 length: 14 amino acids. With 1 base removed from V and 1 base from J, the gap between germline ends came to 7 bases. The V gene's germline CDR1 is LGHNT and CDR2 FRNRAP. The CDR3 bases are TGTGCTAGTGGTTTGGACACCGCGAACACTGAAGCTTTCTTT. Translation: CASGLDTANTEAFF.

V is TRBV10-3 and J is TRBJ2-3, with a weak D call TRBD2 (5 bases). Trimming took 8 bases from V and 2 from J, leaving 8 bases between them. This CDR3 spans 12 amino acids. Germline V CDR1 and CDR2: ENHRY, SYGVKD. DNA for the CDR3: TGTGCCATCGCCGGGAACACAGATACGCAGTATTTT. The encoded protein is CAIAGNTDTQYF.

The CDR3 is CASSLSVSGGAYEQYF. The DNA for the CDR3 is TGTGCCAGCAGCTTATCTGTCAGCGGGGGGGCCTACGAGCAGTACTTC. J is TRBJ2-7 and V is TRBV7-9, with 10 bases fitting TRBD2. Germline V gene data show CDR1 as SEHNR and CDR2 as FQNEAQ (reference sequence). CDR3 length: 16 residues. With 2 bases clipped from V and 2 bases from J, the junction kept 6 bases outside the gene matches.

The chain carries TRBV6-5 and TRBJ1-3; perhaps TRBD1 as D (5 bases). The CDR3 runs to 15 residues. V lost 2 bases, J lost 4 bases, and 12 bases lay in between. Germline values: CDR1 MNHEY, CDR2 SVGAGI. CDR3 coding DNA: TGTGCCAGCAGTTACCTAGGACAAACCGGAAACACCATATATTTT. Amino acids: CASSYLGQTGNTIYF.

The chain employs TRBV6-5 and TRBJ2-2, with 7 positions matching TRBD1. V gave up 1 base and J gave up 4 bases; unmatched junction bases: 3. CDR3 length: 15 residues. In germline, CDR1 is MNHEY, CDR2 SVGAGI. The CDR3 region is CASSYWGQSTGELFF. In DNA form, the CDR3 reads TGTGCCAGCAGTTACTGGGGACAGTCCACCGGGGAGCTGTTTTTT.

J is TRBJ2-7 and V is TRBV10-3; 11 bases agree with TRBD2. The CDR3 is 13 amino acids. Germline lookup yields CDR1 ENHRY and CDR2 SYGVKD. Unmatched junction bases numbered 2, after V lost 7 bases and J lost 3 bases. CDR3 DNA sequence: TGTGCCATCACTAGCGGGGGGCTCTACGAGCAGTACTTC. It is translated as CAITSGGLYEQYF.

The chain carries TRBV10-3 and TRBJ2-5; D is undetermined. Germline lookup yields CDR1 ENHRY and CDR2 SYGVKD. The CDR3 loop spans 13 amino acids. Trimming stripped 0 bases from V and 5 bases from J, with 7 bases between. Here the CDR3 DNA reads TGTGCCATCAGTGAGTCGAGGCGGGAGACCCAGTACTTC. Translated: CAISESRRETQYF.